Listed below are T cell receptor beta chains from one sample, sequenced in a study of regulatory T cells in long-lasting Graves disease. TCRdb re-called the multiplex PCR reads through MiXCR, storing one row per CDR3 protein. The table lists fewer than 600,000 distinct CDR3 sequences, 22% of them singletons. The sequenced sample was peripheral blood mononuclear cells (PBMCs), obtained when the disease was refractory, from a patient treated with antithyroid drugs. These receptors were taken from a female donor with Graves disease. The CDR3 runs from the conserved cysteine through the conserved F or W. A D gene is named only where the DNA matches it firmly. Clone size is stated in some rows and not others, as once, few, many or a class when expanded.

D: NA; size: many; J: TRBJ1-2; V: TRBV12-3/TRBV12-4; DNA: TGTGCCAGCAGGAGAGGGACTTCTATATATGGCTACACCTTC; CDR3: CASRRGTSIYGYTF
D: TRBD1; size: NA; J: TRBJ1-2; V: TRBV9; DNA: TGTGCCAGCAGCGCGACAGGGGAGTGGTATGGCTACACCTTC; CDR3: CASSATGEWYGYTF
D: NA; size: many; J: TRBJ1-2; V: TRBV11-2; DNA: TGTGCCAGCAGCCAACAGGGATCTAACTATGGCTACACCTTC; CDR3: CASSQQGSNYGYTF
D: NA; size: many; J: TRBJ2-5; V: TRBV6-5; DNA: TGTGCCAGCAGTTACTCTAGAGGGGGGGCCCAGTACTTC; CDR3: CASSYSRGGAQYF
D: NA; size: many; J: TRBJ1-2; V: TRBV19; DNA: TGTGCCAGTAGTATAGGCGAGGGAGCGGATGGCTACACCTTC; CDR3: CASSIGEGADGYTF
D: NA; size: few; J: TRBJ1-6; V: TRBV6-5; DNA: TGTGCCAGCAGTTACTCTTCGGGACAACGCTCACCCCTCCACTTT; CDR3: CASSYSSGQRSPLHF
D: NA; size: NA; J: TRBJ1-1; V: TRBV4-3; DNA: TGCGCCAGCAGCCAAGTCCACAACCCGAACACTGAAGCTTTCTTT; CDR3: CASSQVHNPNTEAFF
D: NA; size: many; J: TRBJ2-6; V: TRBV28; DNA: TGTGCCAGCAGTCTCCCTCGGGGGTCTGGGGCCAACGTCCTGACTTTC; CDR3: CASSLPRGSGANVLTF
D: NA; size: many; J: TRBJ2-7; V: TRBV10-3; DNA: TGTGCCATCAGTGTGGGACCCAGGCAGGGCTACGAGCAGTACTTC; CDR3: CAISVGPRQGYEQYF
D: TRBD1; size: many; J: TRBJ1-6; V: TRBV30; DNA: TGTGCCTGGAGGGGGGACAGGGTCGGAAATTCACCCCTCCACTTT; CDR3: CAWRGDRVGNSPLHF
D: TRBD1; size: many; J: TRBJ1-3; V: TRBV10-3; DNA: TGTGCCATCAGTGAGGGGACAGGGGAGGCTGGAAACACCATATATTTT; CDR3: CAISEGTGEAGNTIYF
D: NA; size: few; J: TRBJ1-6; V: TRBV12-3/TRBV12-4; DNA: TGTGCCACCGGGGGTCAGTATAATTCACCCCTCCACTTT; CDR3: CATGGQYNSPLHF
D: NA; size: few; J: TRBJ2-3; V: TRBV12-3/TRBV12-4; DNA: TGTGCCAGCAAGAGTTGGGCAGATACGCAGTATTTT; CDR3: CASKSWADTQYF
D: TRBD2; size: NA; J: TRBJ2-7; V: TRBV20-1; DNA: TGCAGTGCTTGGTCCTTAGCGGGGGGCGCCATTAATACCTACGAGCAGTACTTC; CDR3: CSAWSLAGGAINTYEQYF
D: NA; size: NA; J: TRBJ2-7; V: TRBV9; DNA: TGTGCCAGCAGCGTAGCTTCTGAAACCTACGAGCAGTACTTC; CDR3: CASSVASETYEQYF
D: NA; size: NA; J: TRBJ1-2; V: TRBV6-2/TRBV6-3; DNA: TGTGCCGCGGGGGAAGAACCCCGCTTCTATGGCTACACCTTC; CDR3: CAAGEEPRFYGYTF
D: NA; size: NA; J: TRBJ1-5; V: TRBV6-1; DNA: TGTGCCAGCAGTGAATTTTTGGGTCAAAGCAATCAGCCCCAGCATTTT; CDR3: CASSEFLGQSNQPQHF